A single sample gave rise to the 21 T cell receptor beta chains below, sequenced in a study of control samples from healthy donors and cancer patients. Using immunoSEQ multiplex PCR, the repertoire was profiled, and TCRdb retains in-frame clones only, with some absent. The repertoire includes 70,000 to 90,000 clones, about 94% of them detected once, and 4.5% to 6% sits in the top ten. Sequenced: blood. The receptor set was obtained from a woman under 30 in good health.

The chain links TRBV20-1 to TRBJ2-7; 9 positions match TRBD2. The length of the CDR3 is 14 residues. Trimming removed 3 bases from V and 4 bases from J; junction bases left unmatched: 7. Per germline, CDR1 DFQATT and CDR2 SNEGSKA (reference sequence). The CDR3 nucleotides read TGCAGTGCTAGTGGACTCGCGGGAGGGTACGAGCAGTACTTC. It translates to CSASGLAGGYEQYF.

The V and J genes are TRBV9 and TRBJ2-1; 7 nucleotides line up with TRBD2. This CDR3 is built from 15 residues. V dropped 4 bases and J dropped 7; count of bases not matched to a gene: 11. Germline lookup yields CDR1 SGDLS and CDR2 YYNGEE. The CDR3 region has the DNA TGTGCCAGCAGCCCCCGGAGCTGGGGGGGGAATGAGCAGTTCTTC. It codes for CASSPRSWGGNEQFF.

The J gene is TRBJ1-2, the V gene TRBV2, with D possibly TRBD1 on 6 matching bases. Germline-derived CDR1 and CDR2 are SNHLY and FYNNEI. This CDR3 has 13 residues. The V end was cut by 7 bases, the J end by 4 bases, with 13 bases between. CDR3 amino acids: CASIRGRTYGYTF. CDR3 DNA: TGTGCCAGCATTCGGGGGCGGACCTATGGCTACACCTTC.

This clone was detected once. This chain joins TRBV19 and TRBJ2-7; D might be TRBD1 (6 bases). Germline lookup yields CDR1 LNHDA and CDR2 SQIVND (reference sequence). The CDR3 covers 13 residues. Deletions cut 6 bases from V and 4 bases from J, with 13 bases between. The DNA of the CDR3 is TGTGCCAGTAGCACCATCCAGGGGTACGAGCAGTACTTC. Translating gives CASSTIQGYEQYF. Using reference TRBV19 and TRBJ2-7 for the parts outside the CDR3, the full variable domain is DGGITQSPKYLFRKEGQNVTLSCEQNLNHDAMYWYRQDPGQGLRLIYYSQIVNDFQKGDIAEGYSVSREKKESFPLTVTSAQKNPTAFYLCASSTIQGYEQYFGPGTRLTVT.

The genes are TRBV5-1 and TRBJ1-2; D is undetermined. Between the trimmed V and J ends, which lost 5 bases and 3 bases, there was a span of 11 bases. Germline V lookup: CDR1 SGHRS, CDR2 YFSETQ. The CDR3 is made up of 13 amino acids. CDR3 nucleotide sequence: TGCGCCAGCAGGCGGGAGTGGGACTATGGCTACACCTTC. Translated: CASRREWDYGYTF. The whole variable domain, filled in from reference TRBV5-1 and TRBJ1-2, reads KAGVTQTPRYLIKTRGQQVTLSCSPISGHRSVSWYQQTPGQGLQFLFEYFSETQRNKGNFPGRFSGRQFSNSRSEMNVSTLELGDSALYLCASRREWDYGYTFGSGTRLTVV.

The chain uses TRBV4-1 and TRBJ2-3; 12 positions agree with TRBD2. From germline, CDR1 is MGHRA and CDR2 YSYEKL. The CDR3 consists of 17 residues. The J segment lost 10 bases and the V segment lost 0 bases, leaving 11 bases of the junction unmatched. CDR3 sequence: CASSQDLPSGRGRPQYF. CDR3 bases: TGCGCCAGCAGCCAAGACCTGCCTAGCGGGAGGGGGAGGCCGCAGTATTTT.

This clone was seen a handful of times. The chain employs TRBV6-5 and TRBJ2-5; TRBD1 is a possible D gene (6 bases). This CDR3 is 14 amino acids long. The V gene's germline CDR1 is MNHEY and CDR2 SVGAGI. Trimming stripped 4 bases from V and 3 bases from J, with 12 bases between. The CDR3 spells CASSFRGPKETQYF. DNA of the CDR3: TGTGCCAGCAGTTTCAGGGGTCCTAAAGAGACCCAGTACTTC.

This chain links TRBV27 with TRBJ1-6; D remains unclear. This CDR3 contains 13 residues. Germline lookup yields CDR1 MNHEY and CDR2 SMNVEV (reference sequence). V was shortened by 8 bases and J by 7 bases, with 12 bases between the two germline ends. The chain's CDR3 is CASAHGGNSPLHF. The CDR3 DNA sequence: TGTGCCAGCGCCCACGGAGGAAATTCACCCCTCCACTTT.

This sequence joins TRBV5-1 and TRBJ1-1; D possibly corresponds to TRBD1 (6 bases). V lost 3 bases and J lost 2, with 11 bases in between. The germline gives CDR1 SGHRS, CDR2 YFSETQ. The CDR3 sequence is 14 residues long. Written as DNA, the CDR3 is TGCGCCAGCAGCTCCAGGGGTTATAACACTGAAGCTTTCTTT. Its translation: CASSSRGYNTEAFF.

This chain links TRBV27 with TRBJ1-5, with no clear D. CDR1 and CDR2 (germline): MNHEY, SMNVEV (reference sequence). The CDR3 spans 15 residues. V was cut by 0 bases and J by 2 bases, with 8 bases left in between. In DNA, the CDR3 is TGTGCCAGCAGTTTATCGGCTGGGGGCAATCAGCCCCAGCATTTT. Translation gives CASSLSAGGNQPQHF.

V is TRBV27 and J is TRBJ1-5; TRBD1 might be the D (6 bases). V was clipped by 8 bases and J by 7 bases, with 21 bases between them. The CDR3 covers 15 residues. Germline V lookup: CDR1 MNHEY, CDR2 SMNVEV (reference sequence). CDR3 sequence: CASGPPNRVGQPQHF. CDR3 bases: TGTGCCAGCGGGCCCCCAAACAGGGTTGGCCAGCCCCAGCATTTT.

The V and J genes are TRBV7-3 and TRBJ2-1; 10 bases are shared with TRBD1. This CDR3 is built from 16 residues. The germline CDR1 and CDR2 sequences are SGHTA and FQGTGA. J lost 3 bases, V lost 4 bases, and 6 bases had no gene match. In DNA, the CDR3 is TGTGCCAGCAGCTCCCTCCGGGACAGGGGCTACAATGAGCAGTTCTTC. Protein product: CASSSLRDRGYNEQFF.

CDR3 in amino acids: CSVLTGLNTEAFF. CDR3 DNA sequence: TGCAGCGTCCTCACGGGGCTCAACACTGAAGCTTTCTTT. The chain links TRBV29-1 to TRBJ1-1; possibly TRBD1 for D (5 bases). The CDR3 length is 13 residues. Deletions cut 6 bases from V and 2 bases from J, with 13 bases between. Germline CDR1 and CDR2: SQVTM and ANQGSEA.

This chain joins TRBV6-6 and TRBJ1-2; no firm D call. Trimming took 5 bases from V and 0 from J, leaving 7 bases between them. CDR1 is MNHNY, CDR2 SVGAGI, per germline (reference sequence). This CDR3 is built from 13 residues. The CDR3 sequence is CASSAGSNYGYTF. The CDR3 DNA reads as TGTGCCAGCAGTGCGGGGTCTAACTATGGCTACACCTTC.

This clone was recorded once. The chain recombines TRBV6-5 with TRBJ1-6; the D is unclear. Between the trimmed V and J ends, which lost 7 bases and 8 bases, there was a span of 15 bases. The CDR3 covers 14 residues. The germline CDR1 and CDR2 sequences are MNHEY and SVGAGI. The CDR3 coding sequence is TGTGCCAGCATGGGAGATGGCGGGGATTCACCCCTCCACTTT. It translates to CASMGDGGDSPLHF.

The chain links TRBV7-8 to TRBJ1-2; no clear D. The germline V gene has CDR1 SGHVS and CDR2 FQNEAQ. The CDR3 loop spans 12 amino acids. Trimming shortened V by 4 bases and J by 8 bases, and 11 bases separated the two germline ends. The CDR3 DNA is TGTGCCAGCAGCTCGTTTACGGAGGGCTACACCTTC. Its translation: CASSSFTEGYTF.

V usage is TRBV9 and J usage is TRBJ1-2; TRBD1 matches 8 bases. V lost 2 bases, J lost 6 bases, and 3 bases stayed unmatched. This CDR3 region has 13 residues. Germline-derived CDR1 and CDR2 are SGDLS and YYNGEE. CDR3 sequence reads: CASSVDRDDGYTF. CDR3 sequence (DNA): TGTGCCAGCAGCGTGGACAGGGACGATGGCTACACCTTC.

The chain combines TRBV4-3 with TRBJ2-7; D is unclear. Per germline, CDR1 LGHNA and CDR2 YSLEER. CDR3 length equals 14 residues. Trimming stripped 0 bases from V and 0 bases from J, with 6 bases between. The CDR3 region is CASSQEGSSYEQYF. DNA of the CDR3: TGCGCCAGCAGCCAAGAGGGCAGCTCCTACGAGCAGTACTTC.

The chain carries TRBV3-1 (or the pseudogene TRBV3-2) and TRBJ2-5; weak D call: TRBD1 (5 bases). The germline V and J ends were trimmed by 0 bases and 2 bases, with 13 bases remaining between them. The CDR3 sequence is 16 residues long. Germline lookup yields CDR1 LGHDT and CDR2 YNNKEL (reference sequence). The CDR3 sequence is CASSQDPAGWQETQYF. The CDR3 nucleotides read TGTGCCAGCAGCCAAGATCCGGCAGGGTGGCAAGAGACCCAGTACTTC.

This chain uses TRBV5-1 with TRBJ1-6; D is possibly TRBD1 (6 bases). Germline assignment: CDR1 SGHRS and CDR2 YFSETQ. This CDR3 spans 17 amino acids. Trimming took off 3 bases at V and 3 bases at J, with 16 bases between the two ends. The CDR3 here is CASSYYRDPVYNSPLHF. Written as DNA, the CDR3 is TGCGCCAGCAGCTACTACAGGGATCCGGTCTATAATTCACCCCTCCACTTT. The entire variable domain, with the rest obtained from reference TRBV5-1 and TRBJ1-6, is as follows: KAGVTQTPRYLIKTRGQQVTLSCSPISGHRSVSWYQQTPGQGLQFLFEYFSETQRNKGNFPGRFSGRQFSNSRSEMNVSTLELGDSALYLCASSYYRDPVYNSPLHFGNGTRLTVT.

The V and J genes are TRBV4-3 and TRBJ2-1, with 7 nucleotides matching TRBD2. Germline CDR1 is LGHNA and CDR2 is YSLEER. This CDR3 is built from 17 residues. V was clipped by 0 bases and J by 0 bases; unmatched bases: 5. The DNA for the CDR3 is TGCGCCAGCAGCCAAGATGAGCGGGGAAGCTCCTACAATGAGCAGTTCTTC. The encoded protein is CASSQDERGSSYNEQFF.